One and the same sample provided the 3 T cell receptor beta chains below, sequenced in a study of beta chain features in type 1 diabetes. Study-wide points: For Type 1 diabetes patients, all four CD4+ subsets carried TCRB CDR3s that were moderately but significantly shorter.

Investigators reverse transcribed all isolated RNA, so they sequenced expressed TCRB transcripts. Produced via immunoSEQ multiplex PCR; TCRdb's table is partial and in-frame only. The sample shows hundreds of thousands of clones, around an eighth of them seen only once. Which antigens these TCRs recognize remains unknown. Input material: naive CD4+ T cells from blood. Receptors originate from a man between 18 and 35 years old with type 1 diabetes.

This chain joins TRBV5-4 and TRBJ2-1, with 9 bases aligning to TRBD1. The V gene end was trimmed by 5 bases and the J gene end by 11 bases; junction bases not matched to a gene: 14. The CDR3 has 15 amino acids. Germline V CDR1 and CDR2: SGHNT, YYREEE (reference sequence). The CDR3 here is CASSHAGTGITKQFF. DNA for the CDR3: TGTGCCAGCAGTCACGCCGGGACAGGGATAACAAAGCAGTTCTTC.

The chain has TRBV30 and TRBJ2-2; possibly TRBD2 for D (6 bases). Trimming took 4 bases from V and 4 from J, leaving 10 bases between them. The CDR3 runs 13 residues. From germline, CDR1 is GTSNPN and CDR2 SVGIG (reference sequence). This CDR3 reads CAWNTAGTGELFF. CDR3 DNA: TGTGCCTGGAACACAGCGGGCACCGGGGAGCTGTTTTTT.

This clone has more than one count but fewer than ten. The chain couples TRBV6-5 to TRBJ2-7; D is perhaps TRBD2 (7 bases). CDR3 length equals 15 residues. Germline values: CDR1 MNHEY, CDR2 SVGAGI. The V end was cut by 7 bases, the J end by 3 bases, with 19 bases between. The DNA of the CDR3 is TGTGCCAGCAAGGTCACGGGGGGCGATTTCTACGAGCAGTACTTC. This codes for CASKVTGGDFYEQYF.